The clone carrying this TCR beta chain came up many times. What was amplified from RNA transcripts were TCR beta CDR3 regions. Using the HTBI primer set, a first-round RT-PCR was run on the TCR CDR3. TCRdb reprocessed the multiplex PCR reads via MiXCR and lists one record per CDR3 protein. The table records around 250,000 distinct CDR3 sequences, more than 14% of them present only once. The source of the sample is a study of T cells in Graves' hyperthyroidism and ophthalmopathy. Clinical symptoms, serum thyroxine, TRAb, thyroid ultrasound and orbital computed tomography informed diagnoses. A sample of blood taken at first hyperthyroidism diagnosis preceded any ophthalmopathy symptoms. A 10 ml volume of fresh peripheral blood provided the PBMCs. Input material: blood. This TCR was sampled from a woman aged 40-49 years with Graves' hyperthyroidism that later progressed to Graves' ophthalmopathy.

In nucleotides, the CDR3 is TGTGCCAGCTCACCAGGGACCGGGTCCCAAGAGACCCAGTACTTC. Encoded protein: CASSPGTGSQETQYF. V usage is TRBV18 and J usage is TRBJ2-5; the D gene could be TRBD1 or TRBD2 (5 bases each). The CDR3 is 15 amino acids. The ends were cut back, 2 bases at V and 1 base at J, with 11 bases in the middle. Germline V gives CDR1 KGHSH, CDR2 LQKENI.